This TCR beta chain is from a study of a mutant IDH1 vaccine in newly diagnosed glioma. The overall study: Treated patients were approximately 62% male, roughly 38% female, mean age approximately 41 years.

The CDR3 loop spans 14 amino acids. CDR1 is MNHEY and CDR2 is SVGAGI in the germline V gene. Trimming cost V 2 bases and J 3 bases; bases outside gene matches: 1. Concerning this clone itself: What it binds is not known.

Only in-frame clones appear in the TCRdb table, and some are missing; sequencing was by immunoSEQ multiplex PCR. The sample records roughly 60,000 clones, 80% being singletons. Time point defined: week 23, last vaccination. Doses of 300 ug of mutant IDH1 20-mer peptide were given with topical imiquimod. This specimen was PBMCs, taken from a glioma patient whose treatment included an IDH1 peptide vaccine. This TCR derives from a man aged 40-49 years with glioma. This rearrangement joins TRBV6-5 to TRBJ1-5, with 7 bases identical to TRBD1. The CDR3 DNA is TGTGCCAGCAGTTACGACAGGGCCAATCAGCCCCAGCATTTT. Residues: CASSYDRANQPQHF.